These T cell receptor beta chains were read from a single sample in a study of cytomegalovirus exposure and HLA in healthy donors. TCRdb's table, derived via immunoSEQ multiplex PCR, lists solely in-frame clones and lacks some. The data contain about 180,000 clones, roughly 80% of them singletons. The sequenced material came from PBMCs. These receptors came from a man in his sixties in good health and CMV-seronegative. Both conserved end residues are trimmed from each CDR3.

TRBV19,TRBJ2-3,ASSMRHSTDTQY
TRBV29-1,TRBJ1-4,SVVTASNEKLF
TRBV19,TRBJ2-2,ASSPDRVEAGELF
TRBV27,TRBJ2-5,ASSKGWEETQY
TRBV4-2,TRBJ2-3,ASSQGSGVAGGDTQY
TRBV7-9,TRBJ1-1,ASSPRGGSTEAF
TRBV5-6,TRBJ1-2,ASSPSGPGTGGYGYT
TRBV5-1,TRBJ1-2,ASSPGGSSNYGYT
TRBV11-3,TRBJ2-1,ASSLGATSYNEQF
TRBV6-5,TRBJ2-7,ASRRGLAGNYEQY
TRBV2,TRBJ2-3,ASTRQGVGTDTQY
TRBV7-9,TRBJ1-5,ASSLAMGSNKLNQPQH
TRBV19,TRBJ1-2,ASSTPHPGYYGYT
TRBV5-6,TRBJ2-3,ASSIPTGNADTQY
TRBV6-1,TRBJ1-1,ASSEYQAF
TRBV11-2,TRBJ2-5,ASSFGRGGRTQY
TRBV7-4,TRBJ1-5,ASSHRQGINQPQH
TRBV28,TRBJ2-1,ASSLSGTFYNEQF
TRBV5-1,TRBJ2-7,ASSWTGGGTYEQY
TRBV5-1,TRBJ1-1,ASSLGTACEAF
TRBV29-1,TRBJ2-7,SVVLSFPHEQY
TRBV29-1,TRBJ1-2,SAGHYGYP
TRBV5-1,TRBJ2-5,ASSLVLGQGGKTQY
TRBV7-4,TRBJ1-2,ASSLRRGGGGYP
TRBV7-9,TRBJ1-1,ASSQGQGATEAF
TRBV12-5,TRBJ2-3,ASGSGGMRGDTQY
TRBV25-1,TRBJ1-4,ASSRMGQGGDKNEKLF
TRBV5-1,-,ASSLGQSGEQY
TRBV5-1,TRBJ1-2,ASSPGQAVGYGYT
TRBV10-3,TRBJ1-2,AISSQDRAYGYT
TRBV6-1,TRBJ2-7,ASSVGTSGRFEQY
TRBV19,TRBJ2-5,ASSIDHSASGREETQY
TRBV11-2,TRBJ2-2,ASSLDRVNTGELF
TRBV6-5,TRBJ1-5,ASSYSIYSNQPQH
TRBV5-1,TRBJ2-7,ASSLDPRGTGNYEQY
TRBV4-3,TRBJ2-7,ASSQEPETGVYEQY
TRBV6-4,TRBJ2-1,ASSDSTGQAHEQF
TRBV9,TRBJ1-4,ASSAQEGNEKLF
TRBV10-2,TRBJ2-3,ASSDASPTDTQY
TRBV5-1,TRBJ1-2,ASSFDPQGNYGYT
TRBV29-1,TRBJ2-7,SGGQGSYEQY
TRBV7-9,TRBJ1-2,ASSLEQGGNYGYT
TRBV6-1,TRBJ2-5,ASSSPDRGQY
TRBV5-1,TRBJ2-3,ASSLGLVGTDTQY
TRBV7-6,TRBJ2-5,ASSLGTGQETQY
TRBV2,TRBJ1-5,ASSLGTASNQPQH
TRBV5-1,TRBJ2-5,ASGVVAGPQETQY
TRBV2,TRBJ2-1,ASIPRGGNEQF
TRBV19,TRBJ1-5,ASSFWQDRNQPQN
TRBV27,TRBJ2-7,ASSARQVRLHYEQY
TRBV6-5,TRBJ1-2,ASTRGSGFDGYT
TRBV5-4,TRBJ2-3,ASSLALRVGDTQY
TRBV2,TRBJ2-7,ASSWDRAYEQY
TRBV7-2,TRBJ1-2,ASSPRQGAGDGYT
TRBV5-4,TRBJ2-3,ASSRTLTDTQY